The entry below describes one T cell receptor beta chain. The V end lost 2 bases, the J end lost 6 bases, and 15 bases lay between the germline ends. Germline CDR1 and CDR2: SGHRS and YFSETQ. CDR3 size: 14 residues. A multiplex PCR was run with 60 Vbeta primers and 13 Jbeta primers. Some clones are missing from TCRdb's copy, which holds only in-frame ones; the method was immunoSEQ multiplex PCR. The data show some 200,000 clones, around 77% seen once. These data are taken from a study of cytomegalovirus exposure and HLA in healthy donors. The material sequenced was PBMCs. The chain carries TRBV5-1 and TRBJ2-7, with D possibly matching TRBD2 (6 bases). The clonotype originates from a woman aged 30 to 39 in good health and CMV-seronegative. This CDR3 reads CASSFDTGVGEQYF. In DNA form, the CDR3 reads TGCGCCAGCAGCTTTGATACGGGGGTCGGCGAGCAGTACTTC. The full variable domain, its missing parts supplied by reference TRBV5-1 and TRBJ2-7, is KAGVTQTPRYLIKTRGQQVTLSCSPISGHRSVSWYQQTPGQGLQFLFEYFSETQRNKGNFPGRFSGRQFSNSRSEMNVSTLELGDSALYLCASSFDTGVGEQYFGPGTRLTVT.